This is a list of T cell receptor beta chains from one sample in a study of T cells in narcolepsy. Profiled with immunoSEQ multiplex PCR; TCRdb holds only in-frame clones, not every one. The sample has about 35,000 clones, approximately 77% seen once. Specimen: memory (CD45RA-) CD4+ T cells from blood. The receptors originated from a human donor in good health. CDR3s include the opening cysteine and the closing phenylalanine or tryptophan. Each record gives: clone size, V gene, D gene, J gene, CDR3 protein, CDR3 DNA. A D gene is named only where the DNA matches it firmly. Size tells how often a clone was seen (once, few, many) or the class of an expanded clone, and some rows leave it out.

clone_size: .; v_call: TRBV12-5; d_call: .; j_call: TRBJ2-1; cdr3_aa: CASGPLFSEQFF; cdr3_nt: TGTGCTAGTGGTCCCCTCTTTTCTGAGCAGTTCTTC
clone_size: .; v_call: TRBV5-1; d_call: .; j_call: TRBJ2-7; cdr3_aa: CASSLDGYEQYF; cdr3_nt: TGCGCCAGCAGCTTAGATGGGTACGAGCAGTACTTC
clone_size: .; v_call: TRBV30; d_call: .; j_call: TRBJ2-7; cdr3_aa: CAWTGNSYEQYF; cdr3_nt: TGTGCCTGGACGGGCAACTCCTACGAGCAGTACTTC
clone_size: few; v_call: TRBV6-5; d_call: .; j_call: TRBJ1-1; cdr3_aa: CASSYNGIPTTEAFF; cdr3_nt: TGTGCCAGCAGTTACAATGGGATCCCGACTACTGAAGCTTTCTTT
clone_size: .; v_call: TRBV5-1; d_call: TRBD2; j_call: TRBJ2-1; cdr3_aa: CASSLRSSGSSYNEQFF; cdr3_nt: TGCGCCAGCAGCCTCCGATCTAGCGGTAGCTCCTACAATGAGCAGTTCTTC
clone_size: .; v_call: TRBV19; d_call: .; j_call: TRBJ2-5; cdr3_aa: CASSPTRGQETQYF; cdr3_nt: TGTGCCAGTAGTCCCACGCGGGGCCAAGAGACCCAGTACTTC
clone_size: .; v_call: TRBV6-1; d_call: .; j_call: TRBJ1-5; cdr3_aa: CATAVGGDQPQHF; cdr3_nt: TGTGCCACCGCGGTGGGGGGCGATCAGCCCCAGCATTTT
clone_size: .; v_call: TRBV7-7; d_call: .; j_call: TRBJ1-3; cdr3_aa: CASSLTQGEAGNTIYF; cdr3_nt: TGTGCTAGCAGCTTAACCCAGGGTGAAGCTGGAAACACCATATATTTT
clone_size: .; v_call: TRBV7-9; d_call: .; j_call: TRBJ1-2; cdr3_aa: CASSLELARNGYTF; cdr3_nt: TGTGCCAGCAGCTTAGAATTAGCGAGGAATGGCTACACCTTC
clone_size: .; v_call: TRBV30; d_call: .; j_call: TRBJ1-1; cdr3_aa: CAWSLEGNTEAFF; cdr3_nt: TGTGCCTGGAGTTTAGAGGGGAACACTGAAGCTTTCTTT
clone_size: once; v_call: TRBV5-6; d_call: TRBD1; j_call: TRBJ2-5; cdr3_aa: CASNPTGKETQYF; cdr3_nt: TGTGCCAGCAACCCGACAGGGAAAGAGACCCAGTACTTC
clone_size: .; v_call: TRBV7-9; d_call: TRBD1; j_call: TRBJ1-2; cdr3_aa: CASSPGRGQGEAGYTF; cdr3_nt: TGTGCCAGCAGCCCCGGCCGGGGACAGGGGGAAGCTGGCTACACCTTC
clone_size: .; v_call: TRBV5-1; d_call: TRBD1; j_call: TRBJ1-2; cdr3_aa: CASSETTGDAYGYTF; cdr3_nt: TGCGCCAGCAGCGAGACCACAGGGGATGCGTATGGCTACACCTTC
clone_size: .; v_call: TRBV5-1; d_call: .; j_call: TRBJ2-7; cdr3_aa: CASSLASTSYEQYF; cdr3_nt: TGCGCCAGCAGCTTGGCCTCAACCTCCTACGAGCAGTACTTC
clone_size: .; v_call: TRBV10-1; d_call: .; j_call: TRBJ2-4; cdr3_aa: CASSDPEGMAKNIQYF; cdr3_nt: TGCGCCAGCAGTGACCCCGAGGGGATGGCCAAAAACATTCAGTACTTC
clone_size: .; v_call: TRBV30; d_call: .; j_call: TRBJ1-4; cdr3_aa: CAWRTGFGGANEKLFF; cdr3_nt: TGTGCCTGGAGAACAGGGTTTGGGGGGGCGAATGAAAAACTGTTTTTT
clone_size: .; v_call: TRBV18; d_call: TRBD1; j_call: TRBJ1-4; cdr3_aa: CASSLSPPGQINEKLFF; cdr3_nt: TGTGCCAGCTCACTGTCTCCCCCGGGACAGATTAATGAAAAACTGTTTTTT
clone_size: few; v_call: TRBV27; d_call: TRBD2; j_call: TRBJ2-1; cdr3_aa: CASSDRLRGSGGPYNEQFF; cdr3_nt: TGTGCCAGCAGTGACCGACTGAGGGGTAGCGGGGGGCCCTACAATGAGCAGTTCTTC
clone_size: .; v_call: TRBV1; d_call: .; j_call: TRBJ2-5; cdr3_aa: CTSSQDPGSSPPGETQYF; cdr3_nt: TGCACCAGCAGCCAAGATCCGGGTAGCTCTCCCCCCGGTGAGACCCAGTACTTC
clone_size: .; v_call: TRBV9; d_call: .; j_call: TRBJ1-1; cdr3_aa: CASSVVGGEAFF; cdr3_nt: TGTGCCAGCAGCGTAGTGGGGGGTGAAGCTTTCTTT
clone_size: .; v_call: TRBV18; d_call: .; j_call: TRBJ2-3; cdr3_aa: CASSLTGLTDTQYF; cdr3_nt: TGTGCCAGCTCACTCACGGGGCTCACAGATACGCAGTATTTT
clone_size: .; v_call: TRBV30; d_call: .; j_call: TRBJ1-1; cdr3_aa: CAWSWGPSRDTEAFF; cdr3_nt: TGTGCCTGGAGTTGGGGTCCGAGTAGGGACACTGAAGCTTTCTTT
clone_size: .; v_call: TRBV6-1; d_call: TRBD1; j_call: TRBJ1-2; cdr3_aa: CASSDGPGTGGYTF; cdr3_nt: TGTGCCAGCAGTGATGGCCCCGGGACAGGGGGCTACACCTTC
clone_size: .; v_call: TRBV30; d_call: .; j_call: TRBJ1-1; cdr3_aa: CAWSRTQGGSEAFF; cdr3_nt: TGTGCCTGGAGCAGAACCCAGGGAGGTTCTGAAGCTTTCTTT
clone_size: .; v_call: TRBV7-9; d_call: TRBD2; j_call: TRBJ2-3; cdr3_aa: CASSSASAGGPDTQYF; cdr3_nt: TGTGCCAGCAGCTCCGCCTCGGCGGGGGGGCCAGATACGCAGTATTTT
clone_size: .; v_call: TRBV10-3; d_call: .; j_call: TRBJ2-5; cdr3_aa: CAISEGLRGETQYF; cdr3_nt: TGTGCCATCAGTGAGGGTCTCAGAGGAGAGACCCAGTACTTC
clone_size: .; v_call: TRBV6-6; d_call: .; j_call: TRBJ1-1; cdr3_aa: CASSYYGENTEAFF; cdr3_nt: TGTGCCAGCAGTTACTATGGGGAGAACACTGAAGCTTTCTTT
clone_size: few; v_call: TRBV6-1; d_call: .; j_call: TRBJ1-5; cdr3_aa: CASSEAGQQNQPQHF; cdr3_nt: TGTGCCAGCAGTGAAGCCGGACAGCAGAATCAGCCCCAGCATTTT
clone_size: .; v_call: TRBV30; d_call: .; j_call: TRBJ2-7; cdr3_aa: CAWSTPGTISSYEQYF; cdr3_nt: TGTGCCTGGAGTACTCCTGGGACAATAAGCTCCTACGAGCAGTACTTC
clone_size: .; v_call: TRBV6-5; d_call: TRBD1; j_call: TRBJ1-2; cdr3_aa: CASRDRGRIDYGYTF; cdr3_nt: TGTGCCAGCAGGGACAGGGGGCGGATCGACTATGGCTACACCTTC
clone_size: .; v_call: TRBV15; d_call: TRBD2; j_call: TRBJ2-3; cdr3_aa: CATMRGGGADTQYF; cdr3_nt: TGTGCCACCATGCGTGGCGGGGGGGCAGATACGCAGTATTTT
clone_size: .; v_call: TRBV7-3; d_call: .; j_call: TRBJ1-1; cdr3_aa: CASSIQPNTEAFF; cdr3_nt: TGTGCCAGCAGTATACAGCCGAACACTGAAGCTTTCTTT
clone_size: .; v_call: TRBV6-1; d_call: .; j_call: TRBJ2-7; cdr3_aa: CASNRRGTYSYEQYF; cdr3_nt: TGTGCCAGCAATCGGAGGGGGACTTATTCCTACGAGCAGTACTTC
clone_size: .; v_call: TRBV11-3; d_call: .; j_call: TRBJ2-6; cdr3_aa: CASSLSDSGANVLTF; cdr3_nt: TGTGCCAGCAGCTTATCAGACTCTGGGGCCAACGTCCTGACTTTC
clone_size: .; v_call: TRBV7-8; d_call: .; j_call: TRBJ2-7; cdr3_aa: CASSLPRQDEQYF; cdr3_nt: TGTGCCAGCAGCTTACCCCGACAGGACGAGCAGTACTTC
clone_size: .; v_call: TRBV7-6; d_call: TRBD1; j_call: TRBJ2-7; cdr3_aa: CASSPGTGSPEQYF; cdr3_nt: TGTGCCAGCAGCCCCGGGACAGGGTCCCCCGAGCAGTACTTC